The T cell receptor beta chain described here comes from a study of blood T cell repertoires in COVID-19. Sequencing was performed with immunoSEQ multiplex PCR; in TCRdb, only in-frame clones are kept and a portion is missing. The sample lists 70,000 to 95,000 clones; 80% to 95% were seen once. Germline V gives CDR1 SGDLS, CDR2 YYNGEE. Trimming at V came to 4 bases and at J to 4 bases, leaving 6 bases not matched to a gene. The CDR3 runs 14 residues. The material sequenced was peripheral blood. This rearrangement joins TRBV9 to TRBJ1-1; 8 nucleotides agree with TRBD1. This sequence was found in a woman aged 55-69 years with active COVID-19. The CDR3, as DNA: TGTGCCAGCAGCCGAGGACAGGGCCGCACTGAAGCTTTCTTT. Encoded protein: CASSRGQGRTEAFF. The variable domain in full, completed from reference TRBV9 and TRBJ1-1, reads DSGVTQTPKHLITATGQRVTLRCSPRSGDLSVYWYQQSLDQGLQFLIQYYNGEERAKGNILERFSAQQFPDLHSELNLSSLELGDSALYFCASSRGQGRTEAFFGQGTRLTVV.